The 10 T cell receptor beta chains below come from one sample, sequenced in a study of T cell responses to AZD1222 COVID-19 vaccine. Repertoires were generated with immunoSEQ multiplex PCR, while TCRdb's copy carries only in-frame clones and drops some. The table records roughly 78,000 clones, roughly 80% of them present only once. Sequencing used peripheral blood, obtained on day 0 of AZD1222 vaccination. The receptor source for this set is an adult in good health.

The chain's CDR3 is CASDPGQGSYNEQFF. As DNA, the CDR3 is TGTGCTAGTGACCCCGGACAGGGGTCCTACAATGAGCAGTTCTTC. This chain connects TRBV12-5 to TRBJ2-1; 9 bases align to TRBD1. V shed 7 bases, J shed 1 base, and the junction held 5 bases outside the gene matches. The CDR3 is 15 amino acids. CDR1 LGHNT and CDR2 FRNRAP come from the germline V gene. Looking up the rest from reference TRBV12-5 and TRBJ2-1 gives the full variable domain: DARVTQTPRHKVTEMGQEVTMRCQPILGHNTVFWYRQTMMQGLELLAYFRNRAPLDDSGMPKDRFSAEMPDATLATLKIQPSEPRDSAVYFCASDPGQGSYNEQFFGPGTRLTVL.

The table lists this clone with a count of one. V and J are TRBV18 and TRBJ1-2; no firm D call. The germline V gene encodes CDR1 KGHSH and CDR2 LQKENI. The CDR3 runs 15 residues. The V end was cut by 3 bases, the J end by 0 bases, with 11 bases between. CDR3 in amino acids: CASSPTELANYGYTF. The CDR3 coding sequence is TGTGCCAGCTCACCTACAGAGTTAGCTAACTATGGCTACACCTTC.

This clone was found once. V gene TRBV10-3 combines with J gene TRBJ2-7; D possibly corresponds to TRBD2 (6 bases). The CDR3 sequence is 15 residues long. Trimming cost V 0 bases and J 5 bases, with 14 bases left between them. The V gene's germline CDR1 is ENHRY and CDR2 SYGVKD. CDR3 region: CAISESRGTLDEQYF. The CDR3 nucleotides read TGTGCCATCAGTGAGTCCCGGGGGACTCTGGACGAGCAGTACTTC.

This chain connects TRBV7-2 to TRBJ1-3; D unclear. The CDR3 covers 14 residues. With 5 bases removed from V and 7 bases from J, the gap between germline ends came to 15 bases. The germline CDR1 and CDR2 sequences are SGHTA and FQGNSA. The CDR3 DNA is TGTGCCAGCAGCCTCAATCGTCCTAGGAACACCATATATTTT. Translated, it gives CASSLNRPRNTIYF.

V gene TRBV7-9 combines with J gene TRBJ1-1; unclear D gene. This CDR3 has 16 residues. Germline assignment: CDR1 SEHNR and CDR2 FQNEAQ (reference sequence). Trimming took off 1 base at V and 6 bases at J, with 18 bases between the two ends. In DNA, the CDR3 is TGTGCCAGCAGCTTAGTTAGTGGCAGGCCGGCCGCTGAAGCTTTCTTT. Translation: CASSLVSGRPAAEAFF.

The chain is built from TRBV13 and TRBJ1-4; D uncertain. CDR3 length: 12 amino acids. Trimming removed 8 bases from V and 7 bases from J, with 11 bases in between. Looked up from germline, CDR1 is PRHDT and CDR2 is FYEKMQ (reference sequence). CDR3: CASGPLGEKLFF. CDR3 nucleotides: TGTGCCAGCGGGCCCCTCGGTGAAAAACTGTTTTTT.

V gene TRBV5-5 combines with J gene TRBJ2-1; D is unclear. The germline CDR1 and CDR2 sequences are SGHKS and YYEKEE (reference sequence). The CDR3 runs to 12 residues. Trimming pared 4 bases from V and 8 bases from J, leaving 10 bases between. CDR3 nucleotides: TGTGCCAGCAGCCCCCGAGTAGATGAGCAGTTCTTC. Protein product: CASSPRVDEQFF.

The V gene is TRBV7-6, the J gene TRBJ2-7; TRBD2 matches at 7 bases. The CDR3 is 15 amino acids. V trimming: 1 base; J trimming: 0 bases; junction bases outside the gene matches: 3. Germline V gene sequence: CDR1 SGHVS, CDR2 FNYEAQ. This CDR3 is CASSLGPGGSYEQYF. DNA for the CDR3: TGTGCCAGCAGCTTAGGACCGGGGGGCTCCTACGAGCAGTACTTC.

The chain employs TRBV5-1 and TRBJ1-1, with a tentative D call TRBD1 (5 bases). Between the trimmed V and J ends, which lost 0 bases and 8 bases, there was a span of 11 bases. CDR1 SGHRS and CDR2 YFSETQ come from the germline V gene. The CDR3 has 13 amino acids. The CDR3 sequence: CASSLVGQGEAFF. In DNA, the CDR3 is TGCGCCAGCAGCTTGGTAGGTCAGGGAGAAGCTTTCTTT.

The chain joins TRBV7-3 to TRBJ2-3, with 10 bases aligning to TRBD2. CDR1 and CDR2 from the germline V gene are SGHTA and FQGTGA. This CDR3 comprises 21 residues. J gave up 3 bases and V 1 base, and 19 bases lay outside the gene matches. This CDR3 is CASSLIGGSASGGSGTDTQYF. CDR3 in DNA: TGTGCCAGCAGCTTAATTGGAGGGTCGGCTAGCGGGGGTTCTGGGACAGATACGCAGTATTTT.